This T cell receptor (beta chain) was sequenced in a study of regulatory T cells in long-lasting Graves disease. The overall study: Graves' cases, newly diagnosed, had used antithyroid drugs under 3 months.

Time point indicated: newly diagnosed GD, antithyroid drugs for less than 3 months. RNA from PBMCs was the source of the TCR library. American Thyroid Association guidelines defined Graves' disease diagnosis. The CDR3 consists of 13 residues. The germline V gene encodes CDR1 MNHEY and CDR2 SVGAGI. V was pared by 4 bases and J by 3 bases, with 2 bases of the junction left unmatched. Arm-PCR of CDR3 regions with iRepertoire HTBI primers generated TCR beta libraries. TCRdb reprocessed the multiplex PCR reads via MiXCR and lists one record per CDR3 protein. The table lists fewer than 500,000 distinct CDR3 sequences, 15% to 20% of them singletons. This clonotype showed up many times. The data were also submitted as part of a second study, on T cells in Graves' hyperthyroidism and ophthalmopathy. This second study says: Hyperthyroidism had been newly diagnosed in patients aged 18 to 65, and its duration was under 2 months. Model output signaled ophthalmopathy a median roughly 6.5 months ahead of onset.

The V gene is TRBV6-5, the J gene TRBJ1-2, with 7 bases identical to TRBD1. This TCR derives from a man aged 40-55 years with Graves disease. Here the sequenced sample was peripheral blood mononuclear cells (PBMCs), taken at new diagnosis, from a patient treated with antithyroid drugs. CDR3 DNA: TGTGCCAGCAGTTTTGACAGGGACTATGGCTACACCTTC. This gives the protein CASSFDRDYGYTF.